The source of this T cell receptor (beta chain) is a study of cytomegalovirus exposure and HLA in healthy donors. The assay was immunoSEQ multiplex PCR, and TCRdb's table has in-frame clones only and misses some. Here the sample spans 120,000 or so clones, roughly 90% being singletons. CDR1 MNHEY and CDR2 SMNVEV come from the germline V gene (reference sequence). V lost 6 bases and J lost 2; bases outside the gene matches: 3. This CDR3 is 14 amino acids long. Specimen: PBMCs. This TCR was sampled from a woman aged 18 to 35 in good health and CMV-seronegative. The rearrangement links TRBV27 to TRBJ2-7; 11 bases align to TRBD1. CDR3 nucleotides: TGTGCCAGCAGGATGGACAGGGGGCCCTACGAGCAGTACTTC. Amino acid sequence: CASRMDRGPYEQYF.